This T cell receptor beta chain appears in the sequencing data of a study of cytomegalovirus exposure and HLA in healthy donors. Study-level background: Some 85 million unique TCRs from HLA-typed donors were held in an early data release. General study points: Relative to the approximately 670-donor mean, N-insertions were reportedly fewer in an Asian-associated ancestry cluster in a later analysis. The later analysis indicated that the majority of CMV-associated TCR beta chains appeared HLA-restricted.

The PCR ran on 60 Vbeta and 13 Jbeta primers. The repertoire was sequenced with immunoSEQ multiplex PCR; TCRdb's copy has only in-frame clones and lacks some. The sample holds 100,000 to 150,000 clones; roughly 84% are singletons and the top ten take around 1.7%. The junction had 5 bases not matched to a gene; V was cut back by 5 bases and J by 1 base. Germline lookup yields CDR1 GTSNPN and CDR2 SVGIG (reference sequence). The CDR3 covers 15 residues. Comment on this clone: As yet, its antigen is unknown.

This TCR came from a boy younger than 18 in good health and CMV-seronegative. This chain links TRBV30 with TRBJ2-1; 10 nucleotides match TRBD2. Sequencing was performed on PBMCs. CDR3 DNA: TGTGCCTGGGAGTCGACTAGCGGGTCCTACAATGAGCAGTTCTTC. Its protein is CAWESTSGSYNEQFF.